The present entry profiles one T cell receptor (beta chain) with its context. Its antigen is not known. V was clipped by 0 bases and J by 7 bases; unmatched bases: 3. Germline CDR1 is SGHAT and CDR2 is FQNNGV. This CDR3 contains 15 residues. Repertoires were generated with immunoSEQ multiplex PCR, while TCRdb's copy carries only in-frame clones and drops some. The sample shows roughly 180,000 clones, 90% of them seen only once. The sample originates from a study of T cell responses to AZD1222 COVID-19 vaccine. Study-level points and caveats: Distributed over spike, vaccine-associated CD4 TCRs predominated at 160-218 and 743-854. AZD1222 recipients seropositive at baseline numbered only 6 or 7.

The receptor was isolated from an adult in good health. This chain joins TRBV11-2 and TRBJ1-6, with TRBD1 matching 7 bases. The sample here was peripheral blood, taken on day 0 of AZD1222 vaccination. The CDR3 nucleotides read TGTGCCAGCAGCTTAGAGACAGGGAGGAATTCACCCCTCCACTTT. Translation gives CASSLETGRNSPLHF.